Listed below are T cell receptor beta chains from one sample, sequenced in a study of blood T cell repertoires in COVID-19. Libraries were prepared by immunoSEQ multiplex PCR; TCRdb keeps only in-frame clonotypes and omits some of them. The table records some 200,000 clones, 80% to 85% of them present only once. Input material: peripheral blood. The source of these receptors is a woman of 80 years or more with active or convalescent COVID-19. Both conserved end residues are part of each CDR3. The order of the fields is D gene, J gene, clone size, V gene, CDR3 protein, CDR3 DNA. The D gene is left open where the match is weak. Expanded clones get a size class; other rows say once, few or many, or leave the size out.

>NA|TRBJ1-2|few|TRBV28
CASRITGTDGYTF
TGTGCCAGCAGGATAACAGGGACGGATGGCTACACCTTC
>TRBD1|TRBJ2-5|NA|TRBV4-3
CASSQGQGYQETQYF
TGCGCCAGCAGCCAAGGACAGGGGTACCAAGAGACCCAGTACTTC
>NA|TRBJ1-3|NA|TRBV28
CASSSGGLYSSGNTIYF
TGTGCCAGCAGCTCCGGGGGGCTTTACAGCTCTGGAAACACCATATATTTT
>TRBD1|TRBJ1-2|NA|TRBV7-8
CASSFRGQANYGYTF
TGTGCCAGCAGCTTTAGAGGACAGGCGAACTATGGCTACACCTTC
>NA|TRBJ1-3|few|TRBV7-8
CASRPFTGSGNTIYF
TGTGCCAGCAGACCCTTCACAGGCTCTGGAAACACCATATATTTT
>TRBD1|TRBJ2-1|NA|TRBV5-1
CASSQQGSYNEQFF
TGCGCCAGCAGCCAACAGGGGTCCTACAATGAGCAGTTCTTC
>TRBD1|TRBJ2-4|NA|TRBV6-7
CASSHRGLDIQYF
TGTGCCAGCAGTCACAGGGGGCTGGACATTCAGTACTTC
>TRBD2|TRBJ2-7|NA|TRBV5-8
CASSLGTSGINSYEQYF
TGTGCCAGCAGCTTGGGGACTAGCGGGATCAACTCCTACGAGCAGTACTTC
>NA|TRBJ1-4|NA|TRBV19
CASSYRDGKLFF
TGTGCCAGTAGTTACAGGGACGGAAAACTGTTTTTT
>NA|TRBJ2-5|NA|TRBV7-3
CASSPHGEETQYF
TGTGCCAGCAGCCCCCACGGAGAAGAGACCCAGTACTTC
>TRBD1|TRBJ2-1|NA|TRBV5-4
CASSLDQGEYNEQFF
TGTGCCAGCAGCTTGGATCAGGGGGAGTACAATGAGCAGTTCTTC
>TRBD1|TRBJ1-3|few|TRBV4-2
CASSQGGQGYLSGNTIYF
TGTGCCAGCAGCCAAGGGGGACAGGGGTATCTCTCTGGAAACACCATATATTTT
>TRBD1|TRBJ2-1|once|TRBV7-9
CASRSGGFSKNEQFF
TGTGCCAGCAGGTCAGGGGGCTTCTCGAAAAATGAGCAGTTCTTC
>NA|TRBJ1-4|NA|TRBV5-4
CASSPEEGPSEKLFF
TGTGCCAGCAGCCCTGAGGAGGGCCCGTCTGAAAAACTGTTTTTT
>TRBD1|TRBJ2-7|NA|TRBV15
CATSSETGTGVYEQYF
TGTGCCACCAGCAGTGAGACCGGGACAGGGGTATACGAGCAGTACTTC
>NA|TRBJ1-5|few|TRBV5-8
CASSLLERTHSNQPQHF
TGTGCCAGCAGCTTGCTAGAGAGAACTCATAGCAATCAGCCCCAGCATTTT
>NA|TRBJ1-3|NA|TRBV12-3/TRBV12-4
CASSFLGGNTIYF
TGTGCCAGCAGTTTCCTGGGCGGAAACACCATATATTTT
>TRBD1|TRBJ2-7|few|TRBV11-2
CASSTLEGDRGSYEQYF
TGTGCCAGCAGCACCCTAGAGGGGGACAGGGGAAGCTACGAGCAGTACTTC
>NA|TRBJ2-7|NA|TRBV7-2
CASVGGGYEQYF
TGTGCCAGCGTGGGAGGGGGATACGAGCAGTACTTC
>NA|TRBJ1-1|once|TRBV28
CASSRGTEAFF
TGTGCCAGCAGTCGAGGGACTGAAGCTTTCTTT
>NA|TRBJ2-1|once|TRBV18
CASSPQRTLGSEQFF
TGTGCCAGCTCACCACAGCGGACTTTGGGGAGTGAGCAGTTCTTC
>NA|TRBJ1-1|NA|TRBV19
CASSLGQVNTEAFF
TGTGCCAGTAGCTTGGGGCAGGTGAACACTGAAGCTTTCTTT
>NA|TRBJ1-2|NA|TRBV12-3/TRBV12-4
CASTPGGTYGYTF
TGTGCCAGCACCCCGGGAGGGACCTATGGCTACACCTTC
>NA|TRBJ2-3|NA|TRBV27
CASSPTPPPATRSTDTQYF
TGTGCCAGCAGTCCGACCCCTCCGCCGGCGACACGAAGCACAGATACGCAGTATTTT
>TRBD1|TRBJ2-5|once|TRBV19
CASSAGQGANYF
TGTGCCAGTAGTGCTGGACAGGGGGCCAACTACTTC
>NA|TRBJ1-1|NA|TRBV18
CASSPPNWLEGTEAFF
TGTGCCAGCTCACCACCGAACTGGCTAGAGGGCACTGAAGCTTTCTTT
>NA|TRBJ1-1|NA|TRBV4-3
CASSQDGSSTEAFF
TGCGCCAGCAGCCAAGATGGGAGTTCCACTGAAGCTTTCTTT
>TRBD1|TRBJ1-6|NA|TRBV12-3/TRBV12-4
CASSLDRGSPLHF
TGTGCCAGCAGTTTAGACAGGGGCTCACCCCTCCACTTT
>TRBD2|TRBJ2-1|NA|TRBV5-1
CASSSLAGAGNEQFF
TGCGCCAGCAGCTCACTAGCGGGAGCGGGCAATGAGCAGTTCTTC
>NA|TRBJ1-6|NA|TRBV5-1
CASSLGRQGNSPLHF
TGCGCCAGCAGCTTGGGCCGTCAGGGGAATTCACCCCTCCACTTT
>TRBD1|TRBJ2-4|NA|TRBV5-5
CASRTGGWGKNIQYF
TGTGCCAGCAGAACAGGGGGCTGGGGCAAAAACATTCAGTACTTC
>NA|TRBJ1-2|NA|TRBV12-3/TRBV12-4
CASSSGYSYTF
TGTGCCAGCAGTTCAGGGTATAGCTACACCTTC
>TRBD2|TRBJ2-5|NA|TRBV5-1
CASSYPGLAVGETQYF
TGCGCCAGCTCATATCCGGGACTAGCGGTTGGGGAGACCCAGTACTTC
>TRBD1|TRBJ2-7|once|TRBV5-1
CASSLGQAQEQYF
TGCGCCAGCAGTTTGGGACAGGCCCAAGAGCAGTACTTC
>TRBD2|TRBJ2-5|NA|TRBV18
CASSRNGGEETQYF
TGTGCCAGCTCACGGAACGGGGGGGAAGAGACCCAGTACTTC
>NA|TRBJ1-6|NA|TRBV2
CASSPPPGNRSPLHF
TGTGCCAGCAGTCCACCCCCGGGTAACAGGTCACCCCTCCACTTT
>NA|TRBJ1-1|NA|TRBV5-3
CARLRAAVLNTEAFF
TGTGCCAGACTCAGGGCGGCCGTACTAAACACTGAAGCTTTCTTT
>NA|TRBJ1-5|NA|TRBV11-2
CASSLAGYQPQHF
TGTGCCAGCAGCTTAGCAGGGTACCAGCCCCAGCATTTT
>TRBD1|TRBJ1-6|NA|TRBV27
CASSRTGQGNSPLHF
TGTGCCAGCAGCAGAACGGGACAGGGTAATTCACCCCTCCACTTT
>NA|TRBJ2-7|NA|TRBV18
CASSPLLSSYEQYF
TGTGCCAGCTCACCGCTCCTGAGCTCCTACGAGCAGTACTTC